Described below is a single TCR beta chain sequence and its context. Its antigen target is currently unknown. No much larger clone is present one base from it, and per-base qualities are unavailable. RNA was extracted with the RNeasy kit and about 0.5 to 1 ug was reverse transcribed using random hexamers. The immunoSEQ multiplex PCR assay, which covers 54 Vbeta and 13 Jbeta segments, was used to amplify TCR beta CDR3 regions. PCR amplification bias was corrected using a synthetic template baseline for primer optimization and computational correction. On the authors' methods: Only productive sequences were kept, with reads annotated to V, D and J genes according to IMGT and analyzed in immunoSEQ Analyzer. Clonality was calculated as one minus the Shannon entropy normalized by log2 of the number of productive unique sequences. Public and private clones were assessed among the 100 most prevalent clones of each patient and control. Clones were defined as Susac-specific when absent from the healthy and MS cohorts, from fewer than 1,300 published viral clones and from other ImmuneACCESS disease sequences. Using fastp at Q25 and MiXCR, TCRdb reprocessed the public reads and kept productive beta chains. Each entry merges the rows of one CDR3 protein and shows their most common DNA and genes. For this entry, the V and J calls and clone size follow TCRdb and not the study's own pipeline. The sample table contains 150,000 to 190,000 distinct CDR3 sequences; only one count was recorded for approximately 94% of them. Over 0.2% of the sample belongs to the ten largest clones.

These data come from a study of CD8 T cells in Susac syndrome (dated by TCRdb to 2018 to 2020). In terms of the full investigation: The study used repertoire sequencing to test whether antigen drove CD8+ T cell activation and differentiation in Susac syndrome. CD8+ T cell repertoire clonality was compared between about a dozen healthy donors, around 14 Susac syndrome patients and around 15 multiple sclerosis patients.

V and J are truncated by 5 bases and 8 bases respectively, leaving an intervening sequence of 13 bases. As encoded in the germline V gene, CDR1 is SGHVS while CDR2 is FQNEAQ. Its CDR3 holds 13 amino acids, cysteine through phenylalanine. Just the 39-base CDR3 DNA is kept, in frame starting at base 1. General study outcomes and caveats: The number of individuals in the TCR sequencing and HLA analysis was acknowledged as relatively small.

High-throughput TCR beta sequencing profiled peripheral blood CD8+ and CD4+ T cells from healthy donors, Susac syndrome patients and multiple sclerosis patients. The multiple sclerosis controls were treatment-naive patients whose relapsing-remitting disease, either stable or active, fulfilled the revised McDonald criteria. Bulk CD8+ and CD4+ T cells were purified by magnetic negative isolation, while CD8+ TEMRA cells were enriched using FACS. Blood was collected in EDTA tubes and processed within 24 hours, with PBMCs isolated through density gradient centrifugation. PBMCs intended for TCR sequencing were frozen in liquid nitrogen and were later thawed in a 37 degrees C water bath. A purity of at least 90% was achieved for sorted or isolated CD4+, CD8+ and CD8+ TEMRA cells.

The sequence joins TRBV7-8 to TRBJ1-5; the D gene lacks a confident call. The TCR originated in a human donor with multiple sclerosis. The specimen was CD8+ T cells from PBMCs. The CDR3 protein: CASSILPGEPQHF. The nucleotide sequence reads TGTGCCAGCAGCATTTTACCTGGCGAGCCCCAGCATTTT.